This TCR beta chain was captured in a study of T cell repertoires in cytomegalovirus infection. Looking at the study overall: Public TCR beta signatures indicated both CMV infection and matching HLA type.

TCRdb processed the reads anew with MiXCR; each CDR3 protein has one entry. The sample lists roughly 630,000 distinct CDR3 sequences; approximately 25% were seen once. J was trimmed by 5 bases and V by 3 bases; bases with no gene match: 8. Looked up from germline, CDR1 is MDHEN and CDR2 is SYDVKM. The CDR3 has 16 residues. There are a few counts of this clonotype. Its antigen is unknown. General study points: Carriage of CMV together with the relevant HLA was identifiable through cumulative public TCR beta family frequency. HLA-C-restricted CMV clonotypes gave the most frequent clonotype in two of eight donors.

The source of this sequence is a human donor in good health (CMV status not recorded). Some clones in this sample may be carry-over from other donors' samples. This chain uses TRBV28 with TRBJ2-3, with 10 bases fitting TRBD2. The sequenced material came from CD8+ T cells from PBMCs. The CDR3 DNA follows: TGTGCCAGCAGTTTCAGAGCGGGGGGGCCCGGAGATACGCAGTATTTT. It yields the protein CASSFRAGGPGDTQYF.